Here is one TCR beta chain with its context. Its antigen has not been determined. Base qualities are not provided; no much larger clone lies one nucleotide away. Germline trimming: 2 bases from V, 2 bases from J; junction bases outside gene matches: 6. As encoded in the germline V gene, CDR1 is MDHEN while CDR2 is SYDVKM. Including cysteine and phenylalanine, the CDR3 has 16 amino acids. The only DNA kept is the CDR3, 48 bases in frame from the first base. Patients with autoimmune disease history or receiving systemic immunosuppression were excluded from the trial. In every dose cohort, peripheral blood was drawn for TCR sequencing at baseline, cycle 4 day 1, and cycle 7 day 1. The samples were taken from a phase I, first-in-human, multicenter, open-label dose-escalation trial of ivuxolimab. Adults with locally advanced or metastatic melanoma, renal cell carcinoma, hepatocellular carcinoma or head and neck squamous cell carcinoma were enrolled in the trial. Before TCR sequencing, CD4+ T cells and CD8+ T cells from peripheral blood were sorted into separate populations.

The source of the sample is a study of OX40 agonist ivuxolimab in advanced cancers. Looking at the study overall: Ivuxolimab was an agonistic, fully human IgG2 monoclonal antibody directed against OX40 (CD134), a costimulatory receptor. Intravenous ivuxolimab was administered to patients every 2 weeks at six dose levels: 0.01, 0.1, 0.3, 1.5, 3 and 10 mg/kg. Among the approximately 54 dose-escalation patients, about 20 had hepatocellular carcinoma, around 15 melanoma, 9 renal cell carcinoma and 9 head and neck cancer. The dose-escalation cohort was 80% to 90% male with a mean age of about 60 years, ranging from about 23 to 85. Prior anti-PD-1, anti-PD-L1 or anti-CTLA-4 therapy was permitted, and approximately 40% of dose-escalation patients had received checkpoint inhibitors. Partial responses were achieved by three dose-escalation patients, of whom one had hepatocellular carcinoma and two had cutaneous melanoma. The purpose of peripheral TCRbeta sequencing was to test whether ivuxolimab changed TCR sequence diversity and led to clonal T-cell expansion. The paper covers the monotherapy dose-escalation part of the phase I ivuxolimab trial, which included N ≈ 50 patients.

Genomic DNA was extracted from sorted cells for sequencing of the TCRbeta CDR3 region. TCRbeta CDR3 regions were sequenced using the immunoSEQ Assay. Held by TCRdb, this immuneACCESS table contains in-frame sequences only and omits some clones. Under half of the omission traces to an unresolved V gene where checked; the cause of the rest is unknown. The sample includes approximately 84,000 clones, with 84% observed a single time. The top ten hold about 2.7% of the sample. The full study reports these points: Clonal expansion of both CD4+ and CD8+ blood T cells was observed from baseline to week 6 at doses 0.1 to 3.0 mg/kg. After ivuxolimab, CD8+ T cells had more expanded clones than CD4+ T cells on average. In the 0.1-3.0 mg/kg groups, partial responders had among the lowest normalized peripheral clonal expansion, particularly in CD8+ T cells. The antigen specificity of the peripheral T cells that underwent clonal expansion was not determined. Low levels of normalized T-cell clonal expansion were also seen in some patients who did not respond.

The input for sequencing was CD4+ or CD8+ T cells sorted from blood, taken in a trial of the OX40 agonist ivuxolimab. This TCR was recovered from an adult with an advanced solid tumor such as melanoma, head and neck, liver or kidney cancer. Recombination linked TRBV28 to TRBJ1-2, with 9 middle bases fitting TRBD1. The DNA sequence is given as TGTGCCAGCAGTTTAATTGGACAGGGGCAGAACTATGGCTACACCTTC. Its protein is CASSLIGQGQNYGYTF.